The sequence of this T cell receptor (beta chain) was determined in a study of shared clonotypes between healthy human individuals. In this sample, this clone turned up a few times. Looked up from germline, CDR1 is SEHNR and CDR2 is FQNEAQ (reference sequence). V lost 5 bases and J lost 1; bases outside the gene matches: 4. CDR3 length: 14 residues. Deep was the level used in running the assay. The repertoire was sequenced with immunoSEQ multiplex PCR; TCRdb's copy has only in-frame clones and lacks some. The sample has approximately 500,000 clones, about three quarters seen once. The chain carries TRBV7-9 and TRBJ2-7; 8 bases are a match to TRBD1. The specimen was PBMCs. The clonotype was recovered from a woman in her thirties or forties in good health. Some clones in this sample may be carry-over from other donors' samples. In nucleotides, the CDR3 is TGTGCCAGCAGCAAAAGGACAGGGTCCTACGAGCAGTACTTC. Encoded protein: CASSKRTGSYEQYF.